Described below is a single T cell receptor (beta chain) sequence and its context. The antigen remains undetermined. Cultured CD4+ T-cell DNA underwent Oncomine TCR Beta short-read sequencing. TCRdb recomputed calls from the PCR reads with MiXCR, one row per CDR3 protein. The sample contains fewer than 15,000 distinct CDR3 sequences, 58% of which appear only once. This CDR3 region has 15 residues. Germline assignment: CDR1 MNHNS and CDR2 SASEGT. V was trimmed by 9 bases and J by 0 bases, leaving 14 bases between them. Treatment noted: roughly 10-day PBMC culture with coronavirus spike peptide pools or control peptides (ViraFEST assay). The sample is drawn from a study of vaccination and CD4 T cells after COVID-19.

The V and J genes are TRBV6-1 and TRBJ1-4; possible D gene TRBD1, 6 bases. This sample comprised cultured CD4+ T cells from blood, obtained after SARS-CoV-2 vaccination. This clonotype originated in a human donor with COVID-19. CDR3 sequence reads: CASTLNRATNEKLFF. The CDR3 DNA reads as TGTGCCAGTACTTTGAACAGGGCAACTAATGAAAAACTGTTTTTT.